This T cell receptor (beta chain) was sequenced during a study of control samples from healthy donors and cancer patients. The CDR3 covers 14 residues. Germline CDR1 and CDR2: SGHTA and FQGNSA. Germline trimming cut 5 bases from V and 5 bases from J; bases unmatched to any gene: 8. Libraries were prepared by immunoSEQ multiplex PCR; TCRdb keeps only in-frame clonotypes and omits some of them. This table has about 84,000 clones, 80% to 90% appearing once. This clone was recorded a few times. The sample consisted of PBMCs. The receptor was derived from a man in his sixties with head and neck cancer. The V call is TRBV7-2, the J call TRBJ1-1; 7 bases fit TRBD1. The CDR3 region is CASSPQGGVTEAFF. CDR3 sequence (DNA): TGTGCCAGCAGCCCCCAGGGGGGGGTTACTGAAGCTTTCTTT.